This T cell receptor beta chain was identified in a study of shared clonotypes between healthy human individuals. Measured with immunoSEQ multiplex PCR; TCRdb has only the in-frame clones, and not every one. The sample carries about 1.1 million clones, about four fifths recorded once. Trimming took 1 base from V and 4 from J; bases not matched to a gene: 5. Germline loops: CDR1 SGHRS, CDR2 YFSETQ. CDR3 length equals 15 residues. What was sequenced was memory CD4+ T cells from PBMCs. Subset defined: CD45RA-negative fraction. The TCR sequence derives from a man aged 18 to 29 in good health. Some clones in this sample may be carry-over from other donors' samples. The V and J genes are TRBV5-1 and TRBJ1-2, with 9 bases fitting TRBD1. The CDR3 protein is CASSLTGGASYGYTF. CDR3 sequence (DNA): TGCGCCAGCAGCTTGACAGGGGGCGCGAGCTATGGCTACACCTTC.